The 23 T cell receptor beta chains listed next were all sequenced from one sample in a study of tumor-infiltrating lymphocytes in primary liver carcinoma. Joint extraction of RNA and DNA used about 17-30 mg of bulk tissue that was unsorted. Total RNA amounting to around 530 ng was the source from which TCR beta cDNA was made with a constant-region primer. What produced the TCR beta libraries was three nested multiplex PCR rounds using slightly modified ARM-PCR. Both of the initial two PCR rounds ran for around 10 cycles and employed TRBV1-TRBV30 forward primers alongside a C-beta reverse primer. One entry per CDR3 protein results from TCRdb running MiXCR on the multiplex PCR reads. This sample has around 54,000 distinct CDR3 sequences; about 80% occur once, and the top ten carry around 23%. Sample: liver tumor tissue from sampling region 2. Subset here: tumor region T2, inferior pole. Receptors were obtained from a man aged 35 to 55 with primary liver carcinoma and hepatitis B virus infection.

Details on this clonotype: This clone may be a read error of a much larger clone one base away. The V call is TRBV30, the J call TRBJ2-2; TRBD1 is a possible D gene (5 bases). The CDR3 runs 15 residues. The germline CDR1 and CDR2 sequences are GTSNPN and SVGIG (reference sequence). The CDR3 spells CGQNQGLSNTGELFF. The CDR3 DNA follows: TGTGGCCAAAATCAGGGCCTTTCGAACACCGGGGAGCTGTTTTTT.

Points on this clonotype: The CDR3 end shows no conserved phenylalanine or tryptophan, and so a read error is likely. CDR3 residues: CASILGGSSTEAFL. The CDR3 DNA reads TGCGCAAGCATCTTGGGGGGAAGCTCGACTGAAGCTTTCTTA. The V gene is TRBV5-1, the J gene TRBJ1-1; maybe TRBD1 (5 bases). The CDR3 length is 14 residues. The germline CDR1 and CDR2 sequences are SGHRS and YFSETQ.

The CDR3 is CANSEPANQETQYF. The DNA of the CDR3 is TGTGCCAACAGCGAACCAGCGAACCAAGAGACCCAGTACTTC. The rearrangement uses TRBV12-3 or TRBV12-4 and TRBJ2-5, with unresolved D. The CDR3 spans 14 residues. The V and J ends lost 10 bases and 0 bases respectively, with 15 bases between them.

As for this clonotype: At one end, the junction sequence differs from germline, possibly due to a read error. This chain connects TRBV6-5 to TRBJ1-2; D ambiguous. The CDR3 consists of 12 residues. In germline, CDR1 is MNHEY, CDR2 SVGAGI. The CDR3 coding sequence is TGTGTCAGCAGCTCTCAGAGCTATGGCTACACCTTC. Translating it yields CVSSSQSYGYTF.

The chain carries TRBV10-3 and TRBJ2-3, with 15 bases lining up with TRBD2. In germline, CDR1 is ENHRY, CDR2 SYGVKD. There are 21 residues in the CDR3. The J segment lost 8 bases and the V segment lost 4 bases, leaving 22 bases of the junction unmatched. CDR3 sequence: CAISASIGLAGGVMHGVTQYF. The CDR3 DNA reads as TGTGCCATCAGTGCGTCCATCGGACTAGCGGGAGGGGTTATGCATGGAGTTACGCAGTATTTT.

With regard to this clonotype: Mismatch with germline at one junction end may stem from a read error. The CDR3 protein is CPTREKDTTYGYTF. The DNA of the CDR3 is TGCCCCACCAGAGAGAAGGACACCACCTATGGCTACACCTTC. The J gene is TRBJ1-2, the V gene TRBV11-2; D might be TRBD1 (5 bases). Germline V lookup: CDR1 SGHAT, CDR2 FQNNGV. The CDR3 loop spans 14 amino acids.

With regard to this clonotype: One end of the junction does not line up with germline, which may come from a read error. The chain employs TRBV6-5 and TRBJ1-2, with D tentatively TRBD1 (5 bases). Germline V gene data show CDR1 as MNHEY and CDR2 as SVGAGI. The CDR3 totals 16 residues. CDR3 sequence (DNA): TGTGCCAGCAGTTACTCTGGGCAGGGCATTAACTGTGGCTACACCTTT. This gives the protein CASSYSGQGINCGYTF.

On this clonotype: Mismatch with germline at one junction end may stem from a read error. V and J are TRBV7-9 and TRBJ2-3; D is possibly TRBD1 (6 bases). This CDR3 spans 14 amino acids. In germline, CDR1 is SEHNR, CDR2 FQNEAQ (reference sequence). This CDR3 is CASSSPSRGDTEYF. The CDR3 DNA reads TGTGCCAGCAGCTCTCCCAGCAGGGGAGATACGGAGTATTTT. Complete variable domain (other parts from reference TRBV7-9 and TRBJ2-3): DTGVSQNPRHKITKRGQNVTFRCDPISEHNRLYWYRQTLGQGPEFLTYFQNEAQLEKSRLLSDRFSAERPKGSFSTLEIQRTEQGDSAMYLCASSSPSRGDTEYFGPGTRLTVL.

On this clonotype: A read error is likely, as this CDR3 ends without the conserved phenylalanine or tryptophan. The CDR3 protein is CAGSQVRGQPQHL. The CDR3 region has the DNA TGCGCCGGCAGCCAAGTTAGGGGGCAGCCCCAGCATCTT. The V call is TRBV4-1, the J call TRBJ1-5; possible D gene TRBD1, 6 bases. The CDR3 has 13 residues. The germline V gene has CDR1 MGHRA and CDR2 YSYEKL.

The chain carries TRBV11-2 and TRBJ1-4, with a possible D match to TRBD1 (5 bases). The germline V gene encodes CDR1 SGHAT and CDR2 FQNNGV. The V gene lost 0 bases and the J gene lost 14 bases, with 16 bases spanning the gap. There are 14 residues in the CDR3. The CDR3 DNA reads as TGTGCCAGCAGCTTAGAGTTAGGGGACGAAGAGCTGTTTTTT. This codes for CASSLELGDEELFF.

There are many counts of this clonotype. The CDR3 spells CASSYSSGEPYEQYF. The CDR3 DNA sequence: TGTGCCAGCAGTTACTCTAGCGGGGAACCCTACGAGCAGTACTTC. The chain carries TRBV6-5 and TRBJ2-7, with 8 nucleotides matching TRBD2. Germline CDR1 MNHEY, CDR2 SVGAGI. The ends lost 0 bases at V and 2 bases at J; junction bases unmatched: 3. This CDR3 is built from 15 residues.

As regards this clonotype: At one end, the junction sequence differs from germline, possibly due to a read error. The genes are TRBV6-6 and TRBJ1-1; D call uncertain. Germline CDR1 is MNHNY and CDR2 is SVGAGI (reference sequence). The length of the CDR3 is 15 residues. The CDR3 here is CVSSYGSAVNTEAFF. In DNA form, the CDR3 reads TGTGTGAGCAGTTACGGGTCTGCCGTCAACACTGAAGCCTTCTTT.

This clonotype has only a few counts. Being one base from a much bigger clone, this may be a read error. The rearrangement joins TRBV5-1 to TRBJ2-5, with 9 bases fitting TRBD1. Trimming cost V 4 bases and J 5 bases; bases outside gene matches: 6. The CDR3 extends over 14 amino acids. From germline, CDR1 is SGHRS and CDR2 YFSETQ. The CDR3 bases are TGCGCCAGCAGCACAGGGGGCTTGGGGGAGACCCAGTACTTC. Translation: CASSTGGLGETQYF.

In this sample, this clonotype turned up many times. This chain's CDR3 is CASSRTSGSGDEQFF. The CDR3 nucleotides are TGTGCCAGCAGCAGGACTAGCGGGAGTGGAGATGAGCAGTTCTTC. The chain joins TRBV13 to TRBJ2-1, with TRBD2 matching 13 bases. Germline trimming cut 5 bases from V and 8 bases from J; bases unmatched to any gene: 6. CDR1 and CDR2 from the germline V gene are PRHDT and FYEKMQ (reference sequence). The CDR3 runs 15 residues.

This clonotype was seen ten or more times. V is TRBV5-1 and J is TRBJ2-7; TRBD2 is a possible D gene (5 bases). Looked up from germline, CDR1 is SGHRS and CDR2 is YFSETQ. V lost 5 bases and J lost 3, with 12 bases in between. The CDR3 has 13 residues. The DNA for the CDR3 is TGCGCCAGCAGGTCGGCGGGTGGCTACGAGCAGTACTTC. It encodes CASRSAGGYEQYF.

The chain combines TRBV4-1 with TRBJ2-5, with D perhaps being TRBD1 or TRBD2 (6 bases each). The CDR3 is 14 amino acids. Looked up from germline, CDR1 is MGHRA and CDR2 is YSYEKL. V shed 5 bases and J shed 5 bases, with 15 bases lying between them. Here the CDR3 reads CASSYNRRGETQYF. DNA of the CDR3: TGCGCCAGCAGCTACAACAGGAGGGGGGAGACCCAGTACTTC.

The chain is built from TRBV4-1 and TRBJ1-3; D gene ambiguous. CDR1 is MGHRA, CDR2 YSYEKL, per germline. Trimming pared 4 bases from V and 4 bases from J, leaving 14 bases between. The CDR3 runs to 15 residues. For the CDR3, the DNA is TGCGCCAGCAGCCTAGCGTGGGCAGCCGGAAACACCATATATTTT. It specifies CASSLAWAAGNTIYF.

V gene TRBV10-3 combines with J gene TRBJ2-1, with D perhaps matching TRBD2 (5 bases). The CDR3 loop spans 14 amino acids. Deletions cut 0 bases from V and 14 bases from J, with 17 bases between. CDR1 is ENHRY and CDR2 is SYGVKD in the germline V gene. CDR3 amino acids: CAISESRAAEEEFF. Written as DNA, the CDR3 is TGTGCCATCAGTGAGTCTAGGGCGGCCGAGGAGGAGTTCTTC.

A remark on this clonotype: A read error may be the cause here, since a much bigger clone is one base away. CDR3 residues: CASSLLAGVDYEQYF. DNA of the CDR3: TGTGCCAGCAGCCTCTTAGCGGGAGTGGACTACGAGCAGTACTTC. The gene calls are TRBV7-9 and TRBJ2-7, with 9 bases that match TRBD2. The V segment lost 5 bases and the J segment 3 bases; nucleotides outside the gene matches: 8. The germline V gene encodes CDR1 SEHNR and CDR2 FQNEAQ (reference sequence). The CDR3 contains 15 residues.

As regards this clonotype: At one of its ends the junction is not consistent with the germline gene, which may arise from a read error. The rearrangement links TRBV11-2 to TRBJ2-1, with D possibly TRBD2 on 6 matching bases. CDR1 is SGHAT and CDR2 is FQNNGV in the germline V gene. CDR3 length: 14 amino acids. In DNA form, the CDR3 reads TGTGTCAGCAGTTCAGCGGGCCCTGGGAATGAGCAGATCTTT. Protein: CVSSSAGPGNEQIF. The full variable domain, with the rest looked up from reference TRBV11-2 and TRBJ2-1, is EAGVAQSPRYKIIEKRQSVAFWCNPISGHATLYWYQQILGQGPKLLIQFQNNGVVDDSQLPKDRFSAERLKGVDSTLKIQPAKLEDSAVYLCVSSSAGPGNEQIFGPGTRLTVL.

V is TRBV19 and J is TRBJ2-1; TRBD1 matches at 8 bases. The CDR3 consists of 15 residues. V lost 3 bases and J lost 9; bases outside the gene matches: 10. Per germline, CDR1 LNHDA and CDR2 SQIVND (reference sequence). CDR3 in amino acids: CASSISTGGIGEQFF. The DNA of the CDR3 is TGTGCCAGTAGTATTAGTACAGGGGGAATTGGTGAGCAGTTCTTC. Supplemented by reference TRBV19 and TRBJ2-1, the full variable domain reads DGGITQSPKYLFRKEGQNVTLSCEQNLNHDAMYWYRQDPGQGLRLIYYSQIVNDFQKGDIAEGYSVSREKKESFPLTVTSAQKNPTAFYLCASSISTGGIGEQFFGPGTRLTVL.

A word on this clonotype: With a much larger clone just one base away, this may be a read error. The CDR3 region has the DNA TGCGCCAGCAGCTTGGGCACAGGCCACACAGGTACGCAGTATTTT. This codes for CASSLGTGHTGTQYF. The chain combines TRBV5-1 with TRBJ2-3; D may be TRBD1 (5 bases). This CDR3 is built from 15 residues. The germline V gene has CDR1 SGHRS and CDR2 YFSETQ.

With respect to this clonotype: Compared with germline, one end of the junction differs, possibly owing to a read error. The V and J genes are TRBV4-1 and TRBJ2-3; unclear D gene. CDR1 and CDR2 (germline): MGHRA, YSYEKL. The CDR3 spans 14 residues. The CDR3 region has the DNA TGCGCCAGCGGCCAAGGGTTGGGCACAGATACGCAGTACTTT. Its translation: CASGQGLGTDTQYF.